Detailed here is one T cell receptor beta chain. No antigen is known for it. A single record per CDR3 protein comes from TCRdb applying MiXCR to the RT-PCR reads. The sample carries hundreds of thousands of distinct CDR3 sequences, about 25% recorded once. These data come from a study of response to subunit inactivated influenza vaccine. General study findings and limits: That few new T cells are recruited by each seasonal influenza vaccination was the authors' suggestion.

The CDR3 loop spans 11 amino acids. V was cut by 0 bases and J by 4 bases, with 4 bases left in between. Germline CDR1 DFQATT, CDR2 SNEGSKA (reference sequence). This receptor was identified in a man aged 50-60 years who received an inactivated influenza vaccine. The material was CD4+ T cells sorted from PBMCs, obtained 4 to 6 days after vaccination. V usage is TRBV20-1 and J usage is TRBJ2-7; the D is unclear. The CDR3 loop reads CSARDVYEQYF. The CDR3 region has the DNA TGCAGTGCTAGAGATGTATACGAGCAGTACTTC.